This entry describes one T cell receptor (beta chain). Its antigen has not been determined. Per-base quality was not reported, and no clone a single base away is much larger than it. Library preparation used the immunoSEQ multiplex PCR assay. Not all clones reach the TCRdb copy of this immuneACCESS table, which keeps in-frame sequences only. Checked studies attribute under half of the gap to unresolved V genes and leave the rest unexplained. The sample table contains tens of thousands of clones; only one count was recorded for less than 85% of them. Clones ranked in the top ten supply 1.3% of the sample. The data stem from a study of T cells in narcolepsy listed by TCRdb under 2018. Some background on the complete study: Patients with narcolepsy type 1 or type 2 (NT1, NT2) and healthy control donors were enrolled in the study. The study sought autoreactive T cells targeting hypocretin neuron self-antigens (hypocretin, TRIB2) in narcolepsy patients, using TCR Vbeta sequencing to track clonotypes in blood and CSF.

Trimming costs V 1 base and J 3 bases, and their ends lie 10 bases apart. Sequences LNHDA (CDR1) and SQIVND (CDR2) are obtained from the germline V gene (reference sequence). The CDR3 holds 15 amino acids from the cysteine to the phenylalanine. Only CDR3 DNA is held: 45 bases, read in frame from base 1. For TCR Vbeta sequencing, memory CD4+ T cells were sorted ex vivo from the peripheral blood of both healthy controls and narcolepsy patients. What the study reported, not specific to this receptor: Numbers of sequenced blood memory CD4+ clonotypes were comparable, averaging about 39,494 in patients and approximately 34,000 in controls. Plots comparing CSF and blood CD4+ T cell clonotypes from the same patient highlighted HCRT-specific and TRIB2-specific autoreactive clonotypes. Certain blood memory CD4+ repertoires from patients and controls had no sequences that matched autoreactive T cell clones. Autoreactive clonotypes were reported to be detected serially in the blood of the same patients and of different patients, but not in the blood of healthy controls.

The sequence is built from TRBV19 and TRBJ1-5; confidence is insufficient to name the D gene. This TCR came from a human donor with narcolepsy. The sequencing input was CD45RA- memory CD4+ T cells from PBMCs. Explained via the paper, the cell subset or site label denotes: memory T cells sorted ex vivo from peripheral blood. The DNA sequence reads TGTGCCAGTAGTATAGCTAGAGCCGCCAATCAGCCCCAGCATTTT. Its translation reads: CASSIARAANQPQHF. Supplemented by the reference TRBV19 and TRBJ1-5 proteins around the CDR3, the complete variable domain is DGGITQSPKYLFRKEGQNVTLSCEQNLNHDAMYWYRQDPGQGLRLIYYSQIVNDFQKGDIAEGYSVSREKKESFPLTVTSAQKNPTAFYLCASSIARAANQPQHFGDGTRLSIL.